The entry that follows covers one TCR beta chain sequence. This specimen comes from a study of blood T cell repertoires in COVID-19. For the study at large: Researchers got acute and convalescent COVID-19 samples from the United States, Italy and Spain.

Assay: immunoSEQ multiplex PCR; the TCRdb copy retains only in-frame clones and omits some. This sample yields over 200,000 clones, of which 75% to 90% are seen a single time; around 4.7% belongs to the top ten. Trimming removed 3 bases from V and 2 bases from J, with 10 bases in between. Germline-derived CDR1 and CDR2 are SGHTA and FQGNSA. This CDR3 region has 14 residues. The source of this sequence is a human donor in a cohort sampled during active COVID-19. The genes are TRBV7-2 and TRBJ2-5; D perhaps matches TRBD2 (6 bases). Source material: peripheral blood. CDR3 loop: CASSFNGRQETQYF. CDR3 bases: TGTGCCAGCAGCTTTAACGGGAGACAAGAGACCCAGTACTTC.